This T cell receptor (beta chain) was documented in a study of T cell responses to AZD1222 COVID-19 vaccine. In the case of this clone: The antigen is undetermined.

The repertoire was sequenced with immunoSEQ multiplex PCR; TCRdb's copy has only in-frame clones and lacks some. The sample lists 150,000 to 200,000 clones; under 95% were seen once. Overall study findings and caveats: White British ancestry dominated among donors, who included more females, and clonal diversity was possibly underestimated.

V dropped 2 bases and J dropped 0 bases, with 8 bases sitting between them. Germline CDR1 reads LGHNA; CDR2 reads YNFKEQ. This CDR3 spans 15 amino acids. This receptor was identified in an adult in good health. The sequenced sample was peripheral blood, obtained on day 0 of AZD1222 vaccination. The genes are TRBV4-2 and TRBJ1-3; D is unresolved. The CDR3 coding sequence is TGTGCCAGCAGCCAACTTCACAGCTCTGGAAACACCATATATTTT. Translated, it gives CASSQLHSSGNTIYF.